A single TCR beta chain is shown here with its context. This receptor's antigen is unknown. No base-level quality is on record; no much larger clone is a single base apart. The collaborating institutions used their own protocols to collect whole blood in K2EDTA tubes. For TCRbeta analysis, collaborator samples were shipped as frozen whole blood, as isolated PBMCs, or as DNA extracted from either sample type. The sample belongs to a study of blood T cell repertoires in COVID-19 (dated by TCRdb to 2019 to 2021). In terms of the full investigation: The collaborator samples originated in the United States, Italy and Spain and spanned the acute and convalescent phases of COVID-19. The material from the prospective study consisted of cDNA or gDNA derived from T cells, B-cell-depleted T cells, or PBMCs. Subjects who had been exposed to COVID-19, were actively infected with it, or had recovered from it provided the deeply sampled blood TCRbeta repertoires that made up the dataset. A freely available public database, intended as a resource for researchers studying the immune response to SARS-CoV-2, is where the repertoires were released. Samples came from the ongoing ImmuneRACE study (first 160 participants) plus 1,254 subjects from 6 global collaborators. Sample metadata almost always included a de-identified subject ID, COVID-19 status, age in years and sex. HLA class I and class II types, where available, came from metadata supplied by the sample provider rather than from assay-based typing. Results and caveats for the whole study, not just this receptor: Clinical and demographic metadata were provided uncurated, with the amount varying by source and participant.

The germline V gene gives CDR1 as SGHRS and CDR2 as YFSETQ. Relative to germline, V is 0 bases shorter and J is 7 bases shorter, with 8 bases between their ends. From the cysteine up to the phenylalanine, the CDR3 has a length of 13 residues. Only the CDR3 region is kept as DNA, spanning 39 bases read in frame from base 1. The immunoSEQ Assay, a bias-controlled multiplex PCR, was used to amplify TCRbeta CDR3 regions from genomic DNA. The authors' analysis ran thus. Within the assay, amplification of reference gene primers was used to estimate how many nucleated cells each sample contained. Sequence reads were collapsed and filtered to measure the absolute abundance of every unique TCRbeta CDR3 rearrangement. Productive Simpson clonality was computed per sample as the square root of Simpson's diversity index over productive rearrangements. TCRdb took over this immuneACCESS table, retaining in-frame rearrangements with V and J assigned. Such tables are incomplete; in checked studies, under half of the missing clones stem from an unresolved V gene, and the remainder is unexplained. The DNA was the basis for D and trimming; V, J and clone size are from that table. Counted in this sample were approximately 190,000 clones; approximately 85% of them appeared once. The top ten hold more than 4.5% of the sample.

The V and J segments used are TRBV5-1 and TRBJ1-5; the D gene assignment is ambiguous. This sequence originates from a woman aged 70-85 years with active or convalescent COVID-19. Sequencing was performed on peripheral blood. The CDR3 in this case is CASSLVFGQPQHF. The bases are TGCGCCAGCAGCTTGGTGTTCGGGCAGCCCCAGCATTTT.